The source of this TCR beta chain is a study of CD8+ T cells in alopecia areata. Study-wide results and limits: On tofacitinib, scalp and blood still held many of the expanded lesional clones. Scalp data also include sequences from resident alphabeta T cells of normal skin. Compared with normal scalp, lesional scalp had higher clonality and more expanded CD8+ clones.

Treatment specified: oral pan-JAK inhibitor, 5-10 mg twice daily. On this clone: Antigen specificity is unknown.

Germline V lookup: CDR1 SEHNR, CDR2 FQNEAQ (reference sequence). This CDR3 is built from 14 residues. V was cut by 1 base and J by 0 bases, with 5 bases left in between. cDNA reverse transcribed from extracted RNA served as the sequencing template. The data were produced by immunoSEQ multiplex PCR, yet TCRdb's version contains in-frame clones alone and is incomplete. This repertoire shows over 100,000 clones, 53% found once; its top ten account for roughly 0.5%. V and J are TRBV7-9 and TRBJ2-3; D unclear. The specimen comprised CD4+ T cells sorted from blood, sampled at week 4, from a patient treated with tofacitinib. The sequence was obtained from a human donor with alopecia areata. CDR3 residues: CASSLEISTDTQYF. In DNA form, the CDR3 reads TGTGCCAGCAGCTTAGAGATTAGCACAGATACGCAGTATTTT.